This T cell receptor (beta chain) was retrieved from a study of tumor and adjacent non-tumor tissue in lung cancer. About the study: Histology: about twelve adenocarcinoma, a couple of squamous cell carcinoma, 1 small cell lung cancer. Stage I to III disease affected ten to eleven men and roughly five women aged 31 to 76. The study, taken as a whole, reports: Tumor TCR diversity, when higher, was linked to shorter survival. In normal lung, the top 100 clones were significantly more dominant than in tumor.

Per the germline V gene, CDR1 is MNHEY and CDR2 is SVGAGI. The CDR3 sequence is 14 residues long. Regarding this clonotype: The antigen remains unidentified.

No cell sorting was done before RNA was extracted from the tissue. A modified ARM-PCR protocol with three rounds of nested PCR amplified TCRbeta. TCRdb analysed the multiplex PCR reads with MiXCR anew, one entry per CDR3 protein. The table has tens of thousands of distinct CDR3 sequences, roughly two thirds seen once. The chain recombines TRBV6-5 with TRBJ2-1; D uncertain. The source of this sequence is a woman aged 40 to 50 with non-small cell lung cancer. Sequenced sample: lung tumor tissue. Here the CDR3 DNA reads TGTGTCATCCCATCGTGTCTTCTCGACAATGAGCAGTTCTTC. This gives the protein CVIPSCLLDNEQFF.